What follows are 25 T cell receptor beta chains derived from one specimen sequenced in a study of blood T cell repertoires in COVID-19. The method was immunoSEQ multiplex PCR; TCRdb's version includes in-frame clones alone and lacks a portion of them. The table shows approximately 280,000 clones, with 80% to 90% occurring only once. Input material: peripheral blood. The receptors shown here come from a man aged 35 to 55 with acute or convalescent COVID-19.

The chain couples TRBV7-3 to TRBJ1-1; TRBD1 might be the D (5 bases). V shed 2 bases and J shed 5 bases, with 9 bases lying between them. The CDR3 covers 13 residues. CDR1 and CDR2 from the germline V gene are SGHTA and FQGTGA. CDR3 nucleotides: TGTGCCAGCAGCTTAGGGGGGTTTACTGAAGCTTTCTTT. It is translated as CASSLGGFTEAFF.

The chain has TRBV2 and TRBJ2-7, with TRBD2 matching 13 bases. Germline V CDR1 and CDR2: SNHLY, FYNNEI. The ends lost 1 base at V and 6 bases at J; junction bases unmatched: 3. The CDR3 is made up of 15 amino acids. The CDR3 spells CASSEELAGGPEQYF. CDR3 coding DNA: TGTGCCAGCAGTGAAGAACTAGCGGGGGGGCCCGAGCAGTACTTC. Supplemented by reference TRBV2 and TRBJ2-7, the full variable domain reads EPEVTQTPSHQVTQMGQEVILRCVPISNHLYFYWYRQILGQKVEFLVSFYNNEISEKSEIFDDQFSVERPDGSNFTLKIRSTKLEDSAMYFCASSEELAGGPEQYFGPGTRLTVT.

CDR3 sequence: CAISEEDRIYGYTF. CDR3 in DNA: TGTGCCATCAGTGAGGAGGACAGAATCTATGGCTACACCTTC. V is TRBV10-3 and J is TRBJ1-2; D perhaps matches TRBD1 (6 bases). CDR1 and CDR2 from the germline V gene are ENHRY and SYGVKD. This CDR3 has 14 amino acids. V was cut by 2 bases and J by 4 bases, with 11 bases left in between.

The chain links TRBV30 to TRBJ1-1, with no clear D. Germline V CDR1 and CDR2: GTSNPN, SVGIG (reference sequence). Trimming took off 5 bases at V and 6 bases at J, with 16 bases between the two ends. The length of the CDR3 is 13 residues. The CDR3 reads CAWAAERVAEAFF. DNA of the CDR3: TGTGCCTGGGCCGCGGAGCGAGTGGCTGAAGCTTTCTTT.

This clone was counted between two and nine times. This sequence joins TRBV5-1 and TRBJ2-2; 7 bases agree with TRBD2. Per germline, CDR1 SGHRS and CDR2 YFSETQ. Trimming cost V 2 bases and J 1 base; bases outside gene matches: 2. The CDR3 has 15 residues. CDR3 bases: TGCGCCAGCAGCTTCGGGGGGATGAACACCGGGGAGCTGTTTTTT. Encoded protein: CASSFGGMNTGELFF. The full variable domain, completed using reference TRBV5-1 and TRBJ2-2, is KAGVTQTPRYLIKTRGQQVTLSCSPISGHRSVSWYQQTPGQGLQFLFEYFSETQRNKGNFPGRFSGRQFSNSRSEMNVSTLELGDSALYLCASSFGGMNTGELFFGEGSRLTVL.

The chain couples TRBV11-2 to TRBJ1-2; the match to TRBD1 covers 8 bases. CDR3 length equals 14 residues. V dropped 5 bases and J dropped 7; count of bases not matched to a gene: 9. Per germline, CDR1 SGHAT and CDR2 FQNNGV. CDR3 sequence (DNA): TGTGCCAGCAGCCGAGATCGGACAGGGCGTGGCTACACCTTC. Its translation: CASSRDRTGRGYTF.

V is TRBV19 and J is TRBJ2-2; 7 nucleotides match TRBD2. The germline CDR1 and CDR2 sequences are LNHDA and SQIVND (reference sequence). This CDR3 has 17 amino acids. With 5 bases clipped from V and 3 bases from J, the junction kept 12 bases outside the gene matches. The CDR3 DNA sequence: TGTGCCAGTAGTGTCCGACTAGCCAAGGTCCACACCGGGGAGCTGTTTTTT. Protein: CASSVRLAKVHTGELFF.

CDR3 amino acids: CASSRDLASYYEQYF. CDR3 nucleotides: TGTGCCAGCAGCCGCGACCTAGCCAGTTACTACGAGCAGTACTTC. V is TRBV5-4 and J is TRBJ2-7; D possibly corresponds to TRBD2 (5 bases). V lost 4 bases to trimming and J lost 3 bases, with 17 bases between them. The germline CDR1 and CDR2 sequences are SGHNT and YYREEE (reference sequence). The CDR3 runs to 15 residues.

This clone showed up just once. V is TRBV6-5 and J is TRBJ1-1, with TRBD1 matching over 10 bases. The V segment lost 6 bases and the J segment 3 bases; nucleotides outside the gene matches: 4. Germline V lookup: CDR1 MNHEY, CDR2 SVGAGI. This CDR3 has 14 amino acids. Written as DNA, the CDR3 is TGTGCCAGCAGATTGACAGGGGGCGACACTGAAGCTTTCTTT. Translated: CASRLTGGDTEAFF.

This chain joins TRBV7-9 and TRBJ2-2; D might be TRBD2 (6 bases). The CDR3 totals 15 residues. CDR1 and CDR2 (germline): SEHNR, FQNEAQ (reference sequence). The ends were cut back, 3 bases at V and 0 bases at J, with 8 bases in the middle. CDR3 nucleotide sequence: TGTGCCAGCAGCTTTGGGACTTCGAACACCGGGGAGCTGTTTTTT. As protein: CASSFGTSNTGELFF.

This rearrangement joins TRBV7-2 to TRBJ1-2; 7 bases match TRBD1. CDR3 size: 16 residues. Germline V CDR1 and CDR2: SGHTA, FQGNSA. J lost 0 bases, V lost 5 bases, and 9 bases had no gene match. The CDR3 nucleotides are TGTGCCAGCAGCGGAATTGGGACAGTTGCTAACTATGGCTACACCTTC. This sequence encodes CASSGIGTVANYGYTF.

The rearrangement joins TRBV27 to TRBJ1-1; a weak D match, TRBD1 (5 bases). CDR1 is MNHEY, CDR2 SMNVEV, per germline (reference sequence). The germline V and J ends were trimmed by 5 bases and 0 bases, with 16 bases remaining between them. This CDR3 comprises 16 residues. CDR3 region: CASSKRQRSMNTEAFF. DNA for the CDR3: TGTGCCAGCAGTAAGAGACAGCGAAGTATGAACACTGAAGCTTTCTTT.

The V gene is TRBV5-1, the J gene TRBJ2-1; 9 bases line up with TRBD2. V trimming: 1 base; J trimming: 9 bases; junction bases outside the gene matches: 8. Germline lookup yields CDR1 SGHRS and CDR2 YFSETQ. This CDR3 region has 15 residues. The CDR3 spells CASSLLSGGFSEQFF. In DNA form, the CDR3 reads TGCGCCAGCAGCTTGCTTAGCGGGGGCTTTAGTGAGCAGTTCTTC.

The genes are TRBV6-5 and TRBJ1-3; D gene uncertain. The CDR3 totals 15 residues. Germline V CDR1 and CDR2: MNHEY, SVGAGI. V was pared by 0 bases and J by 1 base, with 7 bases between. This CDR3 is CASSYSGWSGNTIYF. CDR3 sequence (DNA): TGTGCCAGCAGTTACTCCGGGTGGTCTGGAAACACCATATATTTT.

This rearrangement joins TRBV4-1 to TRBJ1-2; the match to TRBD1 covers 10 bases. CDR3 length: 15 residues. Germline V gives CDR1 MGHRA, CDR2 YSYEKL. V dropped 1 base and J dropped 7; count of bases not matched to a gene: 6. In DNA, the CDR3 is TGCGCCAGCAGCCAAGCGGGACAGGGGTTTGTTGGCTACACCTTC. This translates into CASSQAGQGFVGYTF.

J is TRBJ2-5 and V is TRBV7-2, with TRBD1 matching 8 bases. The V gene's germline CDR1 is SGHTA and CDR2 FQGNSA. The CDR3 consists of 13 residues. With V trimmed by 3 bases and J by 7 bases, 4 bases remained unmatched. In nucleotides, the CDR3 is TGTGCCAGCAGCTTCGACAGGGGAAGGACCCAGTACTTC. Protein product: CASSFDRGRTQYF.

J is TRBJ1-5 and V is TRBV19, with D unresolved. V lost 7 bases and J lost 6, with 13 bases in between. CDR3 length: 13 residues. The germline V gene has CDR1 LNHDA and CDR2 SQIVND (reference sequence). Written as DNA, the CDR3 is TGTGCCAGTACCGCCCGACCGGGTCAGCCCCAGCATTTT. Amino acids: CASTARPGQPQHF.

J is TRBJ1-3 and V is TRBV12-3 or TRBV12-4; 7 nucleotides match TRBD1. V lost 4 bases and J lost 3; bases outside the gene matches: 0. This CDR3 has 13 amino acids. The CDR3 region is CASSSGGGNTIYF. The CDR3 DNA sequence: TGTGCCAGCAGTTCAGGGGGTGGAAACACCATATATTTT.

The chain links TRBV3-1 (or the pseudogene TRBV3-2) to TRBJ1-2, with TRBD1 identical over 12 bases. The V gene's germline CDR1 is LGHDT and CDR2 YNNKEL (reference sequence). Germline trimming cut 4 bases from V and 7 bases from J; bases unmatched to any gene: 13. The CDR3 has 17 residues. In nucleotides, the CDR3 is TGTGCCAGCAGCCTCGGGACAGGGGGCGAAGGTCTAGGTGGCTACACCTTC. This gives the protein CASSLGTGGEGLGGYTF.

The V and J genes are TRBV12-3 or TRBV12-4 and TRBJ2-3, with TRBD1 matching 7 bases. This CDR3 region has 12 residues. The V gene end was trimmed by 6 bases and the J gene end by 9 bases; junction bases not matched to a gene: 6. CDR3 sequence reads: CASSPTGRTQYF. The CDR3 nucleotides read TGTGCCAGCAGCCCGACAGGGAGAACGCAGTATTTT.

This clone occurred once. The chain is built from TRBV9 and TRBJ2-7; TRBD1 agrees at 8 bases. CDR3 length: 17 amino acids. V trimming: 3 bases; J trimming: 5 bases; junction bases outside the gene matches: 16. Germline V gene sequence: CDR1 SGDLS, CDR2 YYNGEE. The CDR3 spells CASSAASTGQVPHEQYF. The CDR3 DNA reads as TGTGCCAGCAGCGCCGCTTCGACGGGACAGGTTCCCCACGAGCAGTACTTC. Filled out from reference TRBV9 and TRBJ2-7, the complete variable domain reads DSGVTQTPKHLITATGQRVTLRCSPRSGDLSVYWYQQSLDQGLQFLIQYYNGEERAKGNILERFSAQQFPDLHSELNLSSLELGDSALYFCASSAASTGQVPHEQYFGPGTRLTVT.

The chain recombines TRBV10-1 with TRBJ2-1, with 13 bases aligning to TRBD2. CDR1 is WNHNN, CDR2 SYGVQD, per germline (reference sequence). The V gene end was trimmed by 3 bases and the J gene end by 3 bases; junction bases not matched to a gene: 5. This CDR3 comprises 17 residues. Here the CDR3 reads CASSDPGTSGDYNEQFF. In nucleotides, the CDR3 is TGCGCCAGCAGTGACCCCGGGACTAGCGGGGACTACAATGAGCAGTTCTTC.

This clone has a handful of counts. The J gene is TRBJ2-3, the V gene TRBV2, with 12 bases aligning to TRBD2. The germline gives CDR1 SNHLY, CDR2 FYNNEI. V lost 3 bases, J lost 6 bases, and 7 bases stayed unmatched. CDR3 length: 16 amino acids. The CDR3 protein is CASSDMSSGGVDTQYF. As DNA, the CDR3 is TGTGCCAGCAGTGATATGTCTAGCGGGGGGGTTGATACGCAGTATTTT.

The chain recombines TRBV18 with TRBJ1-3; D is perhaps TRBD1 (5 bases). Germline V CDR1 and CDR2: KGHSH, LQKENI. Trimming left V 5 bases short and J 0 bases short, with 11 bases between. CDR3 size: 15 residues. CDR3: CASSAQGGSGNTIYF. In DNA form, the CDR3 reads TGTGCCAGCTCAGCCCAGGGTGGCTCTGGAAACACCATATATTTT.

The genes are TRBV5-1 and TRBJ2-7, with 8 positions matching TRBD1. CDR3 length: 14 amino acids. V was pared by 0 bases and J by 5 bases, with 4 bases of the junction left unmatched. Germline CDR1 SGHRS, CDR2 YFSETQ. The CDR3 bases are TGCGCCAGCAGCTTGGCCTTACAGGGGGACGAGCAGTACTTC. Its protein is CASSLALQGDEQYF. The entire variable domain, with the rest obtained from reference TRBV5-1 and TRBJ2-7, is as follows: KAGVTQTPRYLIKTRGQQVTLSCSPISGHRSVSWYQQTPGQGLQFLFEYFSETQRNKGNFPGRFSGRQFSNSRSEMNVSTLELGDSALYLCASSLALQGDEQYFGPGTRLTVT.